The 14 T cell receptor beta chains below come from one sample, sequenced in a study of shared clonotypes between healthy human individuals. Method: immunoSEQ multiplex PCR; TCRdb's copy keeps in-frame clones and lacks some. The sample includes a few million clones, 93% of them seen just once. The sample comprised naive CD4+ T cells from PBMCs. Noted subset: CD45RA+ positively selected. These receptors all stem from a man between 18 and 29 years old in good health. Some clones in this sample may be carry-over from other donors' samples.

The genes are TRBV7-9 and TRBJ2-1; D tentatively fits TRBD1 or TRBD2 (5 bases each). Between the trimmed V and J ends, which lost 1 base and 0 bases, there was a span of 13 bases. The CDR3 runs to 17 residues. Germline CDR1 is SEHNR and CDR2 is FQNEAQ (reference sequence). CDR3 coding DNA: TGTGCCAGCAGCTTAGGGACGGGGCGGGCCTCCTACAATGAGCAGTTCTTC. Translating it yields CASSLGTGRASYNEQFF.

The chain is built from TRBV19 and TRBJ2-1; 9 bases are shared with TRBD2. V lost 4 bases, J lost 9 bases, and 4 bases stayed unmatched. Looked up from germline, CDR1 is LNHDA and CDR2 is SQIVND (reference sequence). The CDR3 extends over 13 amino acids. CDR3 DNA: TGTGCCAGTAGTAGGACACTAGCGGGTGAGCAGTTCTTC. Its translation is CASSRTLAGEQFF.

The chain recombines TRBV7-2 with TRBJ1-3; D gene unclear. Trimming took 5 bases from V and 4 from J, leaving 18 bases between them. The CDR3 totals 16 residues. Per germline, CDR1 SGHTA and CDR2 FQGNSA. The CDR3 DNA is TGTGCCAGCAGCCTGGGCCCTCTCGGCTCGGGAAACACCATATATTTT. This translates into CASSLGPLGSGNTIYF.

The V gene is TRBV12-5, the J gene TRBJ1-2, with 7 bases matching TRBD1. CDR1 is LGHNT and CDR2 is FRNRAP in the germline V gene. J lost 5 bases, V lost 4 bases, and 7 bases had no gene match. The CDR3 is 14 amino acids. Here the CDR3 DNA reads TGTGCTAGTGGTTCATCACAACAGGGGTATGGCTACACCTTC. Translating gives CASGSSQQGYGYTF.

The genes are TRBV28 and TRBJ2-7, with TRBD2 identical over 15 bases. Germline lookup yields CDR1 MDHEN and CDR2 SYDVKM. This CDR3 is 16 amino acids long. V shed 5 bases and J 4 bases; nucleotides not matched to a gene: 6. CDR3 sequence (DNA): TGTGCCAGCAGTCCAGGACTAGCGGGAGGGGTTTACGAGCAGTACTTC. Translating it yields CASSPGLAGGVYEQYF.

V usage is TRBV27 and J usage is TRBJ2-6; D is possibly TRBD2 (6 bases). The CDR3 extends over 15 amino acids. Germline V gene sequence: CDR1 MNHEY, CDR2 SMNVEV (reference sequence). V was cut by 7 bases and J by 4 bases, with 14 bases left in between. The CDR3, as DNA: TGTGCCAGCACCTACTGGGGGAGGGGGGCCAACGTCCTGACTTTC. It encodes CASTYWGRGANVLTF.

Comment on this clone: Other DNA sequences in this specimen translate into the identical CDR3. This chain connects TRBV5-4 to TRBJ2-1; 8 nucleotides align to TRBD2. The CDR3 loop spans 15 amino acids. Losses at the gene ends were 5 bases for V and 0 bases for J; bases not matched to a gene: 4. Germline-derived CDR1 and CDR2 are SGHNT and YYREEE (reference sequence). CDR3 loop: CASSLSGSSYNEQFF. The CDR3 coding sequence is TGTGCCAGCAGTTTAAGCGGGAGCTCCTACAATGAGCAGTTCTTC.

This clone appeared a single time. The same CDR3 also results from other DNA sequences found in this sample. The V call is TRBV5-1, the J call TRBJ1-2; D is uncertain. This CDR3 comprises 12 residues. CDR1 and CDR2 from the germline V gene are SGHRS and YFSETQ. V dropped 0 bases and J dropped 8 bases, with 8 bases sitting between them. The CDR3 reads CASSLVGSGYTF. CDR3 nucleotide sequence: TGCGCCAGCAGCTTGGTTGGGTCCGGCTACACCTTC.

The chain has TRBV7-2 and TRBJ2-7; 10 nucleotides line up with TRBD2. CDR1 and CDR2 (germline): SGHTA, FQGNSA. The CDR3 is made up of 16 amino acids. With 1 base clipped from V and 3 bases from J, the junction kept 6 bases outside the gene matches. The CDR3, as DNA: TGTGCCAGCAGCTTAGAAGGGTCTAGCGGGGGCTACGAGCAGTACTTC. This encodes CASSLEGSSGGYEQYF.

The rearrangement joins TRBV10-3 to TRBJ2-7; D call uncertain. V gave up 0 bases and J gave up 6 bases, with 9 bases separating them. The CDR3 spans 13 residues. Germline V gene data show CDR1 as ENHRY and CDR2 as SYGVKD. CDR3 amino acids: CAISESLWREQYF. The CDR3 nucleotides read TGTGCCATCAGTGAGTCTCTCTGGCGCGAGCAGTACTTC.

J is TRBJ1-3 and V is TRBV5-5; the D is unclear. The CDR3 sequence is 13 residues long. The V gene lost 4 bases and the J gene lost 0 bases, with 5 bases spanning the gap. Per germline, CDR1 SGHKS and CDR2 YYEKEE (reference sequence). Here the CDR3 reads CASSRSSGNTIYF. The CDR3 DNA follows: TGTGCCAGCAGCAGGAGCTCTGGAAACACCATATATTTT.

A single count supports this clone. The chain employs TRBV11-1 and TRBJ2-3; D may match TRBD1 or TRBD2 (5 bases each). The CDR3 runs 16 residues. Deletions cut 7 bases from V and 0 bases from J, with 17 bases between. Germline loops: CDR1 SGHAT, CDR2 FQDESV (reference sequence). The CDR3 DNA is TGTGCCAGCACCCCACTTCGGGGCGGGAGCACAGATACGCAGTATTTT. It is translated as CASTPLRGGSTDTQYF.

V and J are TRBV7-2 and TRBJ2-7, with 8 bases lining up with TRBD1. Trimming removed 1 base from V and 6 bases from J; junction bases left unmatched: 11. Per germline, CDR1 SGHTA and CDR2 FQGNSA. The CDR3 runs 16 residues. The CDR3 loop reads CASSLEVGRGRAEQYF. In DNA, the CDR3 is TGTGCCAGCAGCTTAGAGGTCGGCAGGGGGCGCGCCGAGCAGTACTTC.

With regard to this clone: Within the sample, other DNA sequences also encode this same CDR3. The chain has TRBV5-1 and TRBJ2-1; 11 nucleotides agree with TRBD2. The germline V gene encodes CDR1 SGHRS and CDR2 YFSETQ. V shed 3 bases, J shed 5 bases, and the junction held 4 bases outside the gene matches. The CDR3 runs to 15 residues. The CDR3 nucleotides are TGCGCCAGCAGCTGGGGACTAGCGGATCACAATGAGCAGTTCTTC. This sequence encodes CASSWGLADHNEQFF.